The 8 T cell receptor beta chains below were found in one sample sequenced in a study of cytomegalovirus exposure and HLA in healthy donors. Vbeta (60) and Jbeta (13) primers were used in the PCR. Clones were sequenced by immunoSEQ multiplex PCR, and TCRdb holds only the in-frame ones, with some missing. This sample carries under 90,000 clones, around 89% of them seen once, and the ten largest clones take about 2.5%. Sequenced input: PBMCs. The receptors stem from a young man in good health and CMV-seronegative.

Concerning this clone: Other DNA sequences within the sample encode an identical CDR3. The CDR3 region is CASSVGGLNEKLFF. The DNA of the CDR3 is TGTGCCAGCAGCGTGGGAGGTCTTAATGAAAAACTGTTTTTT. V gene TRBV9 combines with J gene TRBJ1-4, with no clear D. This CDR3 spans 14 amino acids. The germline gives CDR1 SGDLS, CDR2 YYNGEE. Between the trimmed V and J ends, which lost 2 bases and 4 bases, there was a span of 9 bases.

The chain couples TRBV5-8 to TRBJ2-1; 8 nucleotides line up with TRBD2. The J segment lost 6 bases and the V segment lost 4 bases, leaving 9 bases of the junction unmatched. Germline lookup yields CDR1 SGHTS and CDR2 YDEGEE. The CDR3 runs 15 residues. CDR3 DNA: TGTGCCAGCAGCATACCGGGACTAGGGCGCAATGAGCAGTTCTTC. This translates into CASSIPGLGRNEQFF. The variable domain in full, with the rest retrieved from reference TRBV5-8 and TRBJ2-1, is EAGVTQSPTHLIKTRGQQATLRCSPISGHTSVYWYQQALGLGLQFLLWYDEGEERNRGNFPPRFSGRQFPNYSSELNVNALELEDSALYLCASSIPGLGRNEQFFGPGTRLTVL.

The gene calls are TRBV15 and TRBJ2-5, with 8 bases identical to TRBD1. V was clipped by 3 bases and J by 1 base; unmatched bases: 13. Germline V lookup: CDR1 LNHNV, CDR2 YYDKDF (reference sequence). The CDR3 extends over 18 amino acids. The chain's CDR3 is CATSSGIPGQEFQETQYF. For the CDR3, the DNA is TGTGCCACCAGCAGTGGAATCCCGGGACAGGAGTTCCAAGAGACCCAGTACTTC.

The CDR3 DNA reads as TGTGCCAGCTCACCTCAGCTAGCGGGAGAAGACGAGCAGTACTTC. Its protein product is CASSPQLAGEDEQYF. V is TRBV18 and J is TRBJ2-7; TRBD2 aligns across 10 bases. The trim removed 3 bases at V and 5 bases at J, leaving 7 bases unmatched. CDR1 and CDR2 (germline): KGHSH, LQKENI. The CDR3 runs to 15 residues. The full variable domain, in which reference TRBV18 and TRBJ2-7 provide the parts outside the CDR3, is NAGVMQNPRHLVRRRGQEARLRCSPMKGHSHVYWYRQLPEEGLKFMVYLQKENIIDESGMPKERFSAEFPKEGPSILRIQQVVRGDSAAYFCASSPQLAGEDEQYFGPGTRLTVT.

The rearrangement links TRBV4-1 to TRBJ2-1; TRBD1 might be the D (6 bases). The ends were cut back, 1 base at V and 0 bases at J, with 10 bases in the middle. The germline CDR1 and CDR2 sequences are MGHRA and YSYEKL. The CDR3 consists of 16 residues. The CDR3 sequence: CASSQAGARSYNEQFF. The DNA of the CDR3 is TGCGCCAGCAGCCAAGCAGGGGCCCGCTCCTACAATGAGCAGTTCTTC.

The chain couples TRBV19 to TRBJ1-1; D is possibly TRBD1 (6 bases). Germline V gene lookup returns CDR1 LNHDA and CDR2 SQIVND (reference sequence). Trimming left V 3 bases short and J 2 bases short, with 13 bases between. This CDR3 spans 15 amino acids. CDR3 bases: TGTGCCAGTAGTATTAATTGGGGGCCCAACACTGAAGCTTTCTTT. Translating gives CASSINWGPNTEAFF.

The rearrangement links TRBV7-9 to TRBJ1-6, with 8 nucleotides matching TRBD1. The ends lost 5 bases at V and 7 bases at J; junction bases unmatched: 7. This CDR3 region has 15 residues. Germline CDR1 is SEHNR and CDR2 is FQNEAQ (reference sequence). In nucleotides, the CDR3 is TGTGCCAGCAGCCTGCGACAGGGGACGAATTCACCCCTCCACTTT. Residues: CASSLRQGTNSPLHF.

The chain joins TRBV18 to TRBJ2-5; D gene uncertain. CDR1 and CDR2 from the germline V gene are KGHSH and LQKENI. V was pared by 2 bases and J by 4 bases, with 5 bases between. The CDR3 consists of 12 residues. CDR3 protein: CASSPTGETQYF. The CDR3 nucleotides read TGTGCCAGCTCACCAACTGGAGAGACCCAGTACTTC.